The 23 T cell receptor beta chains given below trace back to one sample, sequenced in a study of T cells in Graves' hyperthyroidism and ophthalmopathy. Regions amplified from RNA transcripts were the TCR beta CDR3 regions. First-round RT-PCR of the TCR CDR3 relied on the HTBI primer set. Via MiXCR, TCRdb re-called the multiplex PCR reads, giving one row per CDR3 protein. Here the sample spans more than 650,000 distinct CDR3 sequences, 12% to 15% being singletons. Material for sequencing was blood. Source of these receptors: a woman between 18 and 30 years old with Graves' hyperthyroidism.

This clonotype showed up many times. The rearrangement links TRBV19 to TRBJ2-7; 9 bases align to TRBD1. V dropped 3 bases and J dropped 3; count of bases not matched to a gene: 3. Looked up from germline, CDR1 is LNHDA and CDR2 is SQIVND (reference sequence). CDR3 length: 14 residues. The CDR3 nucleotides read TGTGCCAGTAGTATCCGGACAGGGGACTACGAGCAGTACTTC. Amino acids: CASSIRTGDYEQYF.

This clonotype came up a few times. The V and J genes are TRBV30 and TRBJ2-3; D is ambiguous. The CDR3 sequence is 13 residues long. Germline loops: CDR1 GTSNPN, CDR2 SVGIG (reference sequence). V was cut by 0 bases and J by 2 bases, with 6 bases left in between. CDR3 nucleotides: TGTGCCTGGAGTGTATCCGTCACAGATACGCAGTATTTT. Translation gives CAWSVSVTDTQYF.

The rearrangement uses TRBV20-1 and TRBJ1-5; 8 nucleotides match TRBD1. V dropped 3 bases and J dropped 2; count of bases not matched to a gene: 3. This CDR3 is 14 amino acids long. Germline CDR1 and CDR2: DFQATT and SNEGSKA (reference sequence). CDR3 amino acids: CSASQQGGNQPQHF. The DNA of the CDR3 is TGCAGTGCTAGTCAACAGGGGGGCAATCAGCCCCAGCATTTT.

This clonotype was seen a handful of times. This chain joins TRBV4-1 and TRBJ2-7; no clear D. This CDR3 is 14 amino acids long. Trimming took 1 base from V and 2 from J, leaving 9 bases between them. The germline V gene has CDR1 MGHRA and CDR2 YSYEKL. The CDR3 DNA sequence: TGCGCCAGCAGCCAAGTCTCACCGCCCTACGAGCAGTACTTC. This codes for CASSQVSPPYEQYF.

The chain uses TRBV4-2 and TRBJ2-7; 10 bases map to TRBD2. The CDR3 is 16 residues long. CDR1 is LGHNA, CDR2 YNFKEQ, per germline. V lost 2 bases, J lost 7 bases, and 11 bases stayed unmatched. CDR3 protein: CASSQSLAGELREQYF. As DNA, the CDR3 is TGTGCCAGCAGCCAATCCCTAGCGGGAGAGCTGAGGGAGCAGTACTTC.

This clonotype has a count of ten or more. V is TRBV5-1 and J is TRBJ2-1, with 12 bases lining up with TRBD2. CDR1 is SGHRS and CDR2 is YFSETQ in the germline V gene. V dropped 4 bases and J dropped 3; count of bases not matched to a gene: 11. The CDR3 runs to 18 residues. The CDR3 region has the DNA TGCGCCAGCAGCCCCGCCGGGGCTAGCGGGAGGGTCTACAATGAGCAGTTCTTC. Protein product: CASSPAGASGRVYNEQFF. Based on the CDR3 plus reference TRBV5-1 and TRBJ2-1, the full variable domain is KAGVTQTPRYLIKTRGQQVTLSCSPISGHRSVSWYQQTPGQGLQFLFEYFSETQRNKGNFPGRFSGRQFSNSRSEMNVSTLELGDSALYLCASSPAGASGRVYNEQFFGPGTRLTVL.

This clonotype has at least ten counts. V and J are TRBV7-9 and TRBJ2-2; TRBD2 agrees at 11 bases. The ends lost 6 bases at V and 2 bases at J; junction bases unmatched: 8. Germline-derived CDR1 and CDR2 are SEHNR and FQNEAQ (reference sequence). This CDR3 spans 17 amino acids. CDR3 nucleotide sequence: TGTGCCAGCAGGCCACTTAGCGGGAGGGTCAACACCGGGGAGCTGTTTTTT. It translates to CASRPLSGRVNTGELFF.

This clonotype was observed a handful of times. This chain uses TRBV27 with TRBJ2-1; 9 nucleotides align to TRBD2. V dropped 2 bases and J dropped 8; count of bases not matched to a gene: 13. From germline, CDR1 is MNHEY and CDR2 SMNVEV (reference sequence). The CDR3 runs 17 residues. The CDR3 spells CASSLEASGIIGDEQFF. The CDR3 region has the DNA TGTGCCAGCAGTTTAGAGGCTAGCGGGATAATAGGCGATGAGCAGTTCTTC.

This rearrangement joins TRBV29-1 to TRBJ2-1, with 10 positions matching TRBD2. J was trimmed by 6 bases and V by 4 bases; bases with no gene match: 6. Looked up from germline, CDR1 is SQVTM and CDR2 is ANQGSEA. CDR3 length: 14 residues. For the CDR3, the DNA is TGCAGCGTTGGCTACCTAGCGGGAGTCAATGAGCAGTTCTTC. The encoded protein is CSVGYLAGVNEQFF.

The chain combines TRBV7-9 with TRBJ2-7; the D gene is possibly TRBD2 (6 bases). V was pared by 2 bases and J by 0 bases, with 11 bases between. In germline, CDR1 is SEHNR, CDR2 FQNEAQ (reference sequence). The CDR3 is 15 amino acids. The CDR3 here is CASSLIGDFSYEQYF. The CDR3 region has the DNA TGTGCCAGCAGCTTAATTGGGGACTTCTCCTACGAGCAGTACTTC. Looking up the rest from reference TRBV7-9 and TRBJ2-7 gives the full variable domain: DTGVSQNPRHKITKRGQNVTFRCDPISEHNRLYWYRQTLGQGPEFLTYFQNEAQLEKSRLLSDRFSAERPKGSFSTLEIQRTEQGDSAMYLCASSLIGDFSYEQYFGPGTRLTVT.

This sequence joins TRBV5-1 and TRBJ2-7; 8 bases are shared with TRBD1. Unmatched junction bases numbered 6, after V lost 2 bases and J lost 5 bases. CDR1 and CDR2 from the germline V gene are SGHRS and YFSETQ. This CDR3 region has 14 residues. CDR3 residues: CASSFGQGADEQYF. The CDR3 nucleotides read TGCGCCAGCAGCTTCGGGCAGGGGGCCGACGAGCAGTACTTC.

The sample holds many counts of this clonotype. The chain carries TRBV7-9 and TRBJ2-1; a weak D match, TRBD2 (5 bases). The V end was cut by 5 bases, the J end by 10 bases, with 21 bases between. The CDR3 is made up of 15 amino acids. Per germline, CDR1 SEHNR and CDR2 FQNEAQ (reference sequence). The CDR3 spells CASSRKSTRGGEQFF. Here the CDR3 DNA reads TGTGCCAGCAGCCGAAAAAGTACTAGAGGAGGAGAGCAGTTCTTC. Based on the CDR3 plus reference TRBV7-9 and TRBJ2-1, the full variable domain is DTGVSQNPRHKITKRGQNVTFRCDPISEHNRLYWYRQTLGQGPEFLTYFQNEAQLEKSRLLSDRFSAERPKGSFSTLEIQRTEQGDSAMYLCASSRKSTRGGEQFFGPGTRLTVL.

Turning to this clonotype: With a much larger clone just one base away, this may be a read error. V usage is TRBV6-1 and J usage is TRBJ2-7; D is undetermined. V was trimmed by 2 bases and J by 9 bases, leaving 11 bases between them. Germline V gene data show CDR1 as MNHNS and CDR2 as SASEGT. The CDR3 is 12 residues long. CDR3 residues: CASSELGWLQYF. CDR3 in DNA: TGTGCCAGCAGTGAATTGGGCTGGTTGCAGTACTTC.

The table lists this clonotype with many counts. V usage is TRBV30 and J usage is TRBJ2-1; 7 bases are a match to TRBD2. Trimming at V came to 3 bases and at J to 2 bases, leaving 7 bases not matched to a gene. Germline CDR1 GTSNPN, CDR2 SVGIG (reference sequence). CDR3 length: 15 amino acids. The CDR3 bases are TGTGCCTGGAGGCCCGGGCTAGCGGCCTACAATGAGCAGTTCTTC. Protein product: CAWRPGLAAYNEQFF.

This clonotype was counted ten times or more. This chain joins TRBV28 and TRBJ2-7; the match to TRBD1 covers 9 bases. The V segment lost 4 bases and the J segment 0 bases; nucleotides outside the gene matches: 4. The CDR3 is made up of 15 amino acids. Germline values: CDR1 MDHEN, CDR2 SYDVKM. The DNA for the CDR3 is TGTGCCAGCAGTTCGGACAGGGGCCTCTCCTACGAGCAGTACTTC. Amino acids: CASSSDRGLSYEQYF.

The rearrangement joins TRBV9 to TRBJ1-3, with 9 bases identical to TRBD1. CDR3 length: 16 amino acids. J was trimmed by 2 bases and V by 4 bases; bases with no gene match: 7. From germline, CDR1 is SGDLS and CDR2 YYNGEE. Here the CDR3 reads CASSLGQGSTGNTIYF. The DNA for the CDR3 is TGTGCCAGCAGCCTTGGACAGGGGAGTACTGGAAACACCATATATTTT.

There are many counts of this clonotype. The CDR3 DNA sequence: TGTGCCAGCAGCTTCGGGCGATCTCCGGATACGCAGTATTTT. Its protein is CASSFGRSPDTQYF. This chain links TRBV7-3 with TRBJ2-3; no clear D gene. V was clipped by 3 bases and J by 6 bases, with 13 bases between them. CDR3 size: 14 residues. Germline V CDR1 and CDR2: SGHTA, FQGTGA.

The chain employs TRBV7-2 and TRBJ1-5; no clear D. V lost 5 bases and J lost 9, with 8 bases in between. The germline gives CDR1 SGHTA, CDR2 FQGNSA. There are 11 residues in the CDR3. The CDR3 reads CASSPVWPQHF. As DNA, the CDR3 is TGTGCCAGCAGCCCTGTTTGGCCCCAGCATTTT.

This clonotype was observed a handful of times. The gene calls are TRBV19 and TRBJ2-2; 7 bases align to TRBD2. Trimming took 6 bases from V and 3 from J; bases not matched to a gene: 10. CDR1 and CDR2 from the germline V gene are LNHDA and SQIVND (reference sequence). This CDR3 contains 16 residues. The CDR3 DNA is TGTGCCAGTAGCAGGCTACGACTAGCCTACACCGGGGAGCTGTTTTTT. Encoded protein: CASSRLRLAYTGELFF.

The chain joins TRBV2 to TRBJ2-1; 8 nucleotides line up with TRBD1. CDR3 length: 14 amino acids. The trim removed 6 bases at V and 7 bases at J, leaving 8 bases unmatched. Germline loops: CDR1 SNHLY, CDR2 FYNNEI. CDR3 region: CASRKTGGINEQFF. CDR3 nucleotide sequence: TGTGCCAGCAGGAAAACAGGGGGAATAAATGAGCAGTTCTTC.

V and J are TRBV4-3 and TRBJ1-6; D is unresolved. This CDR3 comprises 12 residues. The germline V and J ends were trimmed by 2 bases and 6 bases, with 2 bases remaining between them. Germline values: CDR1 LGHNA, CDR2 YSLEER. The CDR3 DNA reads as TGCGCCAGCAGCCAAATTAATTCACCCCTCCACTTT. It codes for CASSQINSPLHF.

This clonotype was observed many times. The V and J genes are TRBV3-1 and TRBJ2-3; tentatively, D is TRBD2 (6 bases). CDR3 size: 17 residues. Between the trimmed V and J ends, which lost 4 bases and 5 bases, there was a span of 22 bases. The V gene's germline CDR1 is LGHDT and CDR2 YNNKEL (reference sequence). The CDR3 here is CASSPSFRATGGDTQYF. Here the CDR3 DNA reads TGTGCCAGCAGCCCATCCTTTCGCGCGACCGGGGGAGATACGCAGTATTTT.

V usage is TRBV18 and J usage is TRBJ2-3, with 8 positions matching TRBD1. This CDR3 has 15 amino acids. J lost 4 bases, V lost 5 bases, and 8 bases had no gene match. Germline V gives CDR1 KGHSH, CDR2 LQKENI. The CDR3 DNA reads as TGTGCCAGCTCAACTCAGCCGACAGGGGCAGATACGCAGTATTTT. Encoded protein: CASSTQPTGADTQYF.